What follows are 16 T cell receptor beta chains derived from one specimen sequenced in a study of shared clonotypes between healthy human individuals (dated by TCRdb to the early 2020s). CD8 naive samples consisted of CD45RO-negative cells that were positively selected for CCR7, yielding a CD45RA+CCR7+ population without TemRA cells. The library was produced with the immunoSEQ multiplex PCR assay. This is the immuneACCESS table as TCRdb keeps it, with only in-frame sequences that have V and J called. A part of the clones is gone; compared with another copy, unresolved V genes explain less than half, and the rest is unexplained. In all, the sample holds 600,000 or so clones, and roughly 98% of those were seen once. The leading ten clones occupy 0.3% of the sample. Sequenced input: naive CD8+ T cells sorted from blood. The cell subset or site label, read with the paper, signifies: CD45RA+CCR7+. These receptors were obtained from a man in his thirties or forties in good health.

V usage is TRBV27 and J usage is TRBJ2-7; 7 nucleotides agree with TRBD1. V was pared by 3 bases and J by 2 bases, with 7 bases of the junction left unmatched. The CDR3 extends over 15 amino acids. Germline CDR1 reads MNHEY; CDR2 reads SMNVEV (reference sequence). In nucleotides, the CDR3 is TGTGCCAGCAGTTTGAGAGGGACAGAGGCCTACGAGCAGTACTTC. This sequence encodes CASSLRGTEAYEQYF.

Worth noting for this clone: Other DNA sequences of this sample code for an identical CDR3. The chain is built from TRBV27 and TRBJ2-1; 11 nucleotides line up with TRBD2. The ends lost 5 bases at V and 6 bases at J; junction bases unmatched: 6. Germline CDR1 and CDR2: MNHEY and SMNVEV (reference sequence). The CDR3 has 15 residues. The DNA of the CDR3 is TGTGCCAGCAGTCTAGGGACTAGCGGCATCAATGAGCAGTTCTTC. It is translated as CASSLGTSGINEQFF.

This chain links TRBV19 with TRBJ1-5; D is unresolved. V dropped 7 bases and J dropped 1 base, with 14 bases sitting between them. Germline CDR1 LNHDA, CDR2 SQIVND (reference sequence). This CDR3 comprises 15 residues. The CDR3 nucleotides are TGTGCCAGTACCCTCGGACCTGACAGCAATCAGCCCCAGCATTTT. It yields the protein CASTLGPDSNQPQHF.

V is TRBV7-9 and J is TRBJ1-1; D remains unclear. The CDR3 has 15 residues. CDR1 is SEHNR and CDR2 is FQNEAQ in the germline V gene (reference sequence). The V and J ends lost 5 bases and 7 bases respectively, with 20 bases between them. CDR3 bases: TGTGCCAGCAGCCCCCCCCTGCCTCCACGCGATGAAGCTTTCTTT. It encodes CASSPPLPPRDEAFF.

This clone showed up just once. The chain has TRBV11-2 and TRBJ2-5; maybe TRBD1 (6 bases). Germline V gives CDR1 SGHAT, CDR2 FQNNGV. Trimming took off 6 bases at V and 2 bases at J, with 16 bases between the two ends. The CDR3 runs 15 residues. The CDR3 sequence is CASSPKSGQQETQYF. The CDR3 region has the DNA TGTGCCAGCAGTCCAAAATCTGGACAGCAAGAGACCCAGTACTTC.

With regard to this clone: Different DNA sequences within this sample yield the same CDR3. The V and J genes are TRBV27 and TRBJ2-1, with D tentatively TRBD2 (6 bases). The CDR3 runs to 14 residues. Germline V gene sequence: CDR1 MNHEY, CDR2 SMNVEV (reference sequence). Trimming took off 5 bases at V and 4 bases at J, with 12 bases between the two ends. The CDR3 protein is CASSLPGLYNEQFF. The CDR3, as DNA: TGTGCCAGCAGTCTGCCGGGACTTTACAATGAGCAGTTCTTC.

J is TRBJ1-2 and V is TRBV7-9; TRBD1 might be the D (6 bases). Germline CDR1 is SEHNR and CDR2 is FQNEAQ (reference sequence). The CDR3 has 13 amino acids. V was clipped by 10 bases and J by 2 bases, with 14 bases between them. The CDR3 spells CATGGGENYGYTF. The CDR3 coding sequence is TGTGCCACCGGAGGGGGGGAAAACTATGGCTACACCTTC.

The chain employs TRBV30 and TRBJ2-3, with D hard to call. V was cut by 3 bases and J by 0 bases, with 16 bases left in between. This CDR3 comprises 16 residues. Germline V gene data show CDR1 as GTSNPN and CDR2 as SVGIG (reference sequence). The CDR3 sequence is CAWSIGALTSTDTQYF. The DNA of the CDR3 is TGTGCCTGGAGCATAGGCGCGTTAACTAGCACAGATACGCAGTATTTT.

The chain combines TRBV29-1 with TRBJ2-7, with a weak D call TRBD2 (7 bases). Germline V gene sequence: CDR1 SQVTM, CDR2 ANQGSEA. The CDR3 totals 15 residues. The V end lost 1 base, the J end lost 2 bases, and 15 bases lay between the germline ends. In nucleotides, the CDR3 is TGCAGCGTTGAAGGGCTCGGGGGGCGCGCCTACGAGCAGTACTTC. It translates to CSVEGLGGRAYEQYF.

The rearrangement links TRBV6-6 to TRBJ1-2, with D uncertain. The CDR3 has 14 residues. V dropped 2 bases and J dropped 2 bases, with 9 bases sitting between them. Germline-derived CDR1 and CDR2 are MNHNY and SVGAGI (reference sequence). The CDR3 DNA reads TGTGCCAGCAGTTACGCGGACGGAAACTATGGCTACACCTTC. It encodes CASSYADGNYGYTF.

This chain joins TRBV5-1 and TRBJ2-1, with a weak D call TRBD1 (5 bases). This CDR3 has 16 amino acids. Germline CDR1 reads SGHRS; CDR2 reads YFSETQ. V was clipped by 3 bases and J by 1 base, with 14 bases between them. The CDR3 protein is CASSWRTGLSYNEQFF. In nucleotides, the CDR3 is TGCGCCAGCAGCTGGAGAACAGGATTATCCTACAATGAGCAGTTCTTC.

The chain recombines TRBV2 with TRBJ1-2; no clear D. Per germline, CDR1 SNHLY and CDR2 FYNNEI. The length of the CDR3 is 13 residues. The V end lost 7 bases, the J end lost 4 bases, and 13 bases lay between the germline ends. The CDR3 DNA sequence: TGTGCCAGCAACTCCGACACCACCTATGGCTACACCTTC. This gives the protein CASNSDTTYGYTF.

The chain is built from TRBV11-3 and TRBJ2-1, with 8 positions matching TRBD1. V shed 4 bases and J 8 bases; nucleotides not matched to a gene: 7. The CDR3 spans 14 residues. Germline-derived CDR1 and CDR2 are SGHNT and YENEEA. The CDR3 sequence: CASSSGQESDEQFF. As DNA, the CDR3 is TGTGCCAGCAGCTCGGGACAGGAGTCCGATGAGCAGTTCTTC.

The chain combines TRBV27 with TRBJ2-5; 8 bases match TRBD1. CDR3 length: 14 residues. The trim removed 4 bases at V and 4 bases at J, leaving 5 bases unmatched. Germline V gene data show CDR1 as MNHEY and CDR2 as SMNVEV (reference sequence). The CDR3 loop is CASSWTDRVETQYF. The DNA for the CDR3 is TGTGCCAGCAGTTGGACGGACAGGGTAGAGACCCAGTACTTC.

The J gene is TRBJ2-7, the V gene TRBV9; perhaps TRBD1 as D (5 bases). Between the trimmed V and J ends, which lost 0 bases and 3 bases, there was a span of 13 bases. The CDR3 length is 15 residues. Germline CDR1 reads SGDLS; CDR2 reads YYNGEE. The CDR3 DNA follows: TGTGCCAGCAGCGTAGATGGGCAGACAGTCTACGAGCAGTACTTC. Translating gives CASSVDGQTVYEQYF.

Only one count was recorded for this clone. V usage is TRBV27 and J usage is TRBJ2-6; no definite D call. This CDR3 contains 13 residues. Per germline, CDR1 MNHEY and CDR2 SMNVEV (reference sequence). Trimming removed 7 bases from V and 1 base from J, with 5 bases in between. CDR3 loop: CASKESGANVLTF. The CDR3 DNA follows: TGTGCCAGCAAAGAATCTGGGGCCAACGTCCTGACTTTC.